Each of the 5 T cell receptor beta chains below was sequenced from the same sample in a study of cytomegalovirus exposure and HLA in healthy donors. It was with 60 Vbeta and 13 Jbeta primers that the PCR ran. The repertoire was sequenced with immunoSEQ multiplex PCR; TCRdb's copy has only in-frame clones and lacks some. The sample carries about 70,000 clones, about 73% recorded once. The specimen was PBMCs. The receptors were sampled from a woman aged 60-70 years in good health and CMV-seropositive.

V is TRBV6-1 and J is TRBJ1-1, with D possibly matching TRBD1 (5 bases). Germline-derived CDR1 and CDR2 are MNHNS and SASEGT. CDR3 length: 13 amino acids. Trimming stripped 8 bases from V and 0 bases from J, with 10 bases between. The CDR3 here is CASRQNLNTEAFF. CDR3 sequence (DNA): TGTGCCAGCCGACAGAACCTGAACACTGAAGCTTTCTTT.

This chain links TRBV7-9 with TRBJ2-4; TRBD2 matches at 8 bases. The CDR3 consists of 15 residues. Trimming removed 1 base from V and 6 bases from J; junction bases left unmatched: 5. Germline V CDR1 and CDR2: SEHNR, FQNEAQ (reference sequence). Here the CDR3 DNA reads TGTGCCAGCAGCTTAGAACTAGCGGTAGGAAACATTCAGTACTTC. Its translation: CASSLELAVGNIQYF.

The chain couples TRBV20-1 to TRBJ1-2; perhaps TRBD1 as D (6 bases). V lost 7 bases and J 2 bases, leaving 8 bases between the germline ends. This CDR3 has 11 amino acids. Germline CDR1 is DFQATT and CDR2 is SNEGSKA (reference sequence). In DNA form, the CDR3 reads TGCAGTGTACAGGGAAACTATGGCTACACCTTC. This encodes CSVQGNYGYTF.

The V gene is TRBV11-3, the J gene TRBJ2-1, with TRBD1 as a possible D gene (5 bases). V lost 1 base to trimming and J lost 1 base, with 11 bases between them. This CDR3 has 16 amino acids. Germline loops: CDR1 SGHNT, CDR2 YENEEA. The CDR3 here is CASSLGTGLSYNEQFF. CDR3 nucleotides: TGTGCCAGCAGCTTAGGCACAGGTCTTTCCTACAATGAGCAGTTCTTC.

This sequence joins TRBV27 and TRBJ1-2; tentatively, D is TRBD1 (5 bases). There are 16 residues in the CDR3. Trimming pared 6 bases from V and 7 bases from J, leaving 24 bases between. Germline CDR1 and CDR2: MNHEY and SMNVEV (reference sequence). CDR3 sequence: CASSSSAGIQSGGYTF. The CDR3 coding sequence is TGTGCCAGCAGCTCTTCGGCAGGGATCCAATCGGGTGGCTACACCTTC.